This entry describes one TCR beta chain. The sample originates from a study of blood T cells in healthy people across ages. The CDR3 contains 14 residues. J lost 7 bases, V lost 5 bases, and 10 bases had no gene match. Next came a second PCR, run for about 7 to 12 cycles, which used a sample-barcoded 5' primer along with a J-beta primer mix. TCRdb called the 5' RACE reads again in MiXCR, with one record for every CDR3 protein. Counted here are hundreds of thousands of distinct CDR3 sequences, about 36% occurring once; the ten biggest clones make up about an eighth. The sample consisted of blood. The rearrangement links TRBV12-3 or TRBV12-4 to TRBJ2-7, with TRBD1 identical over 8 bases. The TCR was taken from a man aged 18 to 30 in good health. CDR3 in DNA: TGTGCCAGCAGTCCCGGGACAGGCTACAATGAGCAGTACTTC. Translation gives CASSPGTGYNEQYF.